This entry lists 24 T cell receptor beta chains sequenced from one sample in a study of vaccination and CD4 T cells after COVID-19. Described time point: late sampling 161 to 241 days after vaccination in a few convalescent patients. The treatment was: approximately 9-day PBMC culture with coronavirus spike peptide pools or control peptides (ViraFEST assay). Antigens of these TCRs are unknown. With the Oncomine TCR Beta short-read assay, DNA from cultured CD4+ T cells was sequenced. TCRdb passed the PCR reads through MiXCR, listing each CDR3 protein once. The sample includes about 21,000 distinct CDR3 sequences, 46% seen only once; the top ten take about 13%. The sequencing here drew on CD4+ T cells from blood, cultured in vitro, taken about 7 months after SARS-CoV-2 vaccination. These receptors came from a human donor who had recovered from COVID-19.

This clonotype was seen a few times. J is TRBJ2-5 and V is TRBV6-5; TRBD2 agrees at 7 bases. J lost 5 bases, V lost 4 bases, and 4 bases had no gene match. Looked up from germline, CDR1 is MNHEY and CDR2 is SVGAGI. The CDR3 has 13 residues. The CDR3 nucleotides are TGTGCCAGCAGTTCGGCGGGGGTGGAGACCCAGTACTTC. Protein: CASSSAGVETQYF.

This clonotype was seen a handful of times. The chain joins TRBV7-8 to TRBJ2-7; 11 bases align to TRBD2. V lost 0 bases, J lost 1 base, and 5 bases stayed unmatched. This CDR3 comprises 17 residues. CDR1 and CDR2 from the germline V gene are SGHVS and FQNEAQ. The CDR3 DNA reads TGTGCCAGCAGCTTAGCTAGCGGGGGGGCCTCTTCCTACGAGCAGTACTTC. This translates into CASSLASGGASSYEQYF.

This clonotype was observed a few times. The V gene is TRBV19, the J gene TRBJ1-2, with D possibly being TRBD1 (5 bases). CDR1 is LNHDA and CDR2 is SQIVND in the germline V gene (reference sequence). This CDR3 comprises 14 residues. Trimming took off 4 bases at V and 7 bases at J, with 16 bases between the two ends. The CDR3 sequence is CASSTEGYLGGYTF. The CDR3 region has the DNA TGTGCCAGTAGTACGGAGGGGTATTTGGGTGGCTACACCTTC. Full variable domain (rest looked up from reference TRBV19 and TRBJ1-2): DGGITQSPKYLFRKEGQNVTLSCEQNLNHDAMYWYRQDPGQGLRLIYYSQIVNDFQKGDIAEGYSVSREKKESFPLTVTSAQKNPTAFYLCASSTEGYLGGYTFGSGTRLTVV.

Only a few counts were recorded for this clonotype. The rearrangement joins TRBV20-1 to TRBJ1-6; the match to TRBD1 covers 7 bases. The CDR3 runs 15 residues. Germline V gene sequence: CDR1 DFQATT, CDR2 SNEGSKA (reference sequence). With 4 bases clipped from V and 0 bases from J, the junction kept 3 bases outside the gene matches. The DNA of the CDR3 is TGCAGTGCTATACAGGGGAGCTCCTATAATTCACCCCTCCACTTT. Protein: CSAIQGSSYNSPLHF.

The table lists this clonotype with a few counts. The rearrangement links TRBV20-1 to TRBJ2-5, with D hard to call. Germline lookup yields CDR1 DFQATT and CDR2 SNEGSKA (reference sequence). Between the trimmed V and J ends, which lost 0 bases and 1 base, there was a span of 12 bases. The CDR3 consists of 15 residues. The CDR3 sequence: CSARDTARIQETQYF. The CDR3 DNA sequence: TGCAGTGCTAGAGATACTGCCAGGATCCAAGAGACCCAGTACTTC.

The rearrangement joins TRBV12-3 or TRBV12-4 to TRBJ1-2; D is possibly TRBD1 (6 bases). The CDR3 loop spans 11 amino acids. Trimming pared 8 bases from V and 8 bases from J, leaving 12 bases between. DNA for the CDR3: TGTGCCAGCGAGGGGGGCAAGGGCTACACCTTC. Translating gives CASEGGKGYTF.

In its sample, this clonotype was seen a few times. The rearrangement uses TRBV20-1 and TRBJ2-7, with TRBD1 as a possible D gene (5 bases). V dropped 6 bases and J dropped 5 bases, with 20 bases sitting between them. Per germline, CDR1 DFQATT and CDR2 SNEGSKA (reference sequence). This CDR3 spans 14 amino acids. CDR3 coding DNA: TGCAGTGCCACGGCGACAGCATCTACAAACGAGCAGTACTTC. Translation: CSATATASTNEQYF.

The J gene is TRBJ1-6, the V gene TRBV6-1, with a possible D match to TRBD1 (5 bases). CDR3 size: 13 residues. V was shortened by 8 bases and J by 3 bases, with 8 bases between the two germline ends. In germline, CDR1 is MNHNS, CDR2 SASEGT. CDR3 amino acids: CASGASYNSPLHF. CDR3 DNA sequence: TGTGCCAGCGGGGCCAGCTATAATTCACCCCTCCACTTT.

This clonotype was detected only a few times. V usage is TRBV7-8 and J usage is TRBJ1-2; TRBD1 is a possible D gene (5 bases). Germline V gene data show CDR1 as SGHVS and CDR2 as FQNEAQ. The CDR3 covers 15 residues. V lost 5 bases, J lost 0 bases, and 13 bases lay in between. The CDR3 sequence is CASSPIRGANYGYTF. In DNA form, the CDR3 reads TGTGCCAGCAGCCCAATTCGGGGGGCTAACTATGGCTACACCTTC.

This sequence joins TRBV7-2 and TRBJ1-1; 7 bases align to TRBD1. Trimming took 5 bases from V and 6 from J; bases not matched to a gene: 15. CDR1 SGHTA and CDR2 FQGNSA come from the germline V gene. The CDR3 has 16 amino acids. CDR3 residues: CASSIRSNTGDAEAFF. In DNA, the CDR3 is TGTGCCAGCAGCATTAGGTCTAATACAGGGGATGCTGAAGCTTTCTTT.

Worth noting for this clonotype: An end of the junction does not agree with germline; a read error may underlie this. The chain uses TRBV7-7 and TRBJ2-1, with TRBD2 matching over 10 bases. Germline-derived CDR1 and CDR2 are SSHAT and FNYEAQ (reference sequence). The length of the CDR3 is 15 residues. The CDR3 bases are TGTGCTAGCAGCTTTCTAGCGGGAGATCACCATGAGCAGTTCTTC. Its translation is CASSFLAGDHHEQFF.

The gene calls are TRBV15 and TRBJ2-5, with 7 bases identical to TRBD1. Losses at the gene ends were 5 bases for V and 3 bases for J; bases not matched to a gene: 3. CDR1 and CDR2 from the germline V gene are LNHNV and YYDKDF (reference sequence). This CDR3 spans 13 amino acids. The CDR3 DNA reads as TGTGCCACCAGCCGGGACAGCGAAGAGACCCAGTACTTC. Its protein product is CATSRDSEETQYF.

There are a few counts of this clonotype. The V gene is TRBV20-1, the J gene TRBJ1-1; 7 nucleotides align to TRBD1. Trimming at V came to 5 bases and at J to 5 bases, leaving 8 bases not matched to a gene. This CDR3 region has 13 residues. CDR1 is DFQATT and CDR2 is SNEGSKA in the germline V gene (reference sequence). This chain's CDR3 is CSALGQPRTEAFF. The CDR3 DNA is TGCAGTGCTTTGGGACAGCCGAGGACTGAAGCTTTCTTT.

In this sample, this clonotype turned up a few times. V and J are TRBV20-1 and TRBJ2-3, with TRBD1 identical over 9 bases. The CDR3 runs 14 residues. Germline V gene sequence: CDR1 DFQATT, CDR2 SNEGSKA (reference sequence). The V and J ends lost 6 bases and 4 bases, in that order; junction bases with no gene match: 8. The CDR3: CSATGQGYADTQYF. The CDR3, as DNA: TGCAGTGCAACAGGACAGGGGTATGCAGATACGCAGTATTTT.

The chain employs TRBV11-3 and TRBJ1-2; D is uncertain. V dropped 5 bases and J dropped 4 bases, with 11 bases sitting between them. CDR3 length: 13 residues. The V gene's germline CDR1 is SGHNT and CDR2 YENEEA. The CDR3 DNA reads TGTGCCAGCAGCAAGGAGGTTCGCTATGGCTACACCTTC. Translation gives CASSKEVRYGYTF.

The sample holds a few counts of this clonotype. The genes are TRBV29-1 and TRBJ1-1; no firm D call. The CDR3 covers 14 residues. The V gene lost 5 bases and the J gene lost 3 bases, with 16 bases spanning the gap. The germline V gene has CDR1 SQVTM and CDR2 ANQGSEA. DNA for the CDR3: TGCAGCGTTATGGAGGGCTGGGCGTACACTGAAGCTTTCTTT. It encodes CSVMEGWAYTEAFF.

This chain links TRBV7-2 with TRBJ2-3; D gene ambiguous. Trimming stripped 1 base from V and 0 bases from J, with 8 bases between. CDR1 SGHTA and CDR2 FQGNSA come from the germline V gene. The CDR3 runs 15 residues. CDR3 loop: CASSLGVTSTDTQYF. In DNA, the CDR3 is TGTGCCAGCAGCTTAGGAGTAACGAGCACAGATACGCAGTATTTT. The full variable domain, rest sourced from reference TRBV7-2 and TRBJ2-3, is GAGVSQSPSNKVTEKGKDVELRCDPISGHTALYWYRQSLGQGLEFLIYFQGNSAPDKSGLPSDRFSAERTGGSVSTLTIQRTQQEDSAVYLCASSLGVTSTDTQYFGPGTRLTVL.

This sequence joins TRBV20-1 and TRBJ2-1; 9 bases are a match to TRBD2. This CDR3 has 16 residues. Germline CDR1 reads DFQATT; CDR2 reads SNEGSKA (reference sequence). The trim removed 6 bases at V and 1 base at J, leaving 10 bases unmatched. The CDR3 bases are TGCAGTGCCATCTCACTAGCGGGCGTATCCTACAATGAGCAGTTCTTC. This translates into CSAISLAGVSYNEQFF.

This clonotype was counted a single time. This chain joins TRBV5-6 and TRBJ1-6; unclear D gene. Germline V CDR1 and CDR2: SGHDT, YYEEEE. The length of the CDR3 is 12 residues. The V end was cut by 2 bases, the J end by 9 bases, with 6 bases between. CDR3 sequence (DNA): TGTGCCAGCAGCTTTCCGTCTTCACCCCTCCACTTT. Protein product: CASSFPSSPLHF.

This sequence joins TRBV2 and TRBJ1-1, with 7 bases lining up with TRBD1. Germline CDR1 and CDR2: SNHLY and FYNNEI. The CDR3 sequence is 17 residues long. V was pared by 0 bases and J by 4 bases, with 11 bases of the junction left unmatched. In DNA, the CDR3 is TGTGCCAGCAGTGAAGCGGGGGCAGGGGGTTTCGCCACTGAAGCTTTCTTT. Its translation is CASSEAGAGGFATEAFF.

This clonotype showed up just a few times. This rearrangement joins TRBV4-1 to TRBJ1-2; no firm D call. The germline V and J ends were trimmed by 1 base and 4 bases, with 10 bases remaining between them. This CDR3 comprises 14 residues. Germline V gene data show CDR1 as MGHRA and CDR2 as YSYEKL. CDR3 amino acids: CASSQAHSIYGYTF. Here the CDR3 DNA reads TGCGCCAGCAGCCAAGCGCACAGTATCTATGGCTACACCTTC.

Only a few counts were recorded for this clonotype. The rearrangement links TRBV7-3 to TRBJ2-2; D is unclear. The germline V gene has CDR1 SGHTA and CDR2 FQGTGA. CDR3 length: 14 amino acids. The V end was cut by 2 bases, the J end by 0 bases, with 4 bases between. CDR3 loop: CASSLGANTGELFF. CDR3 in DNA: TGTGCCAGCAGCTTAGGCGCGAACACCGGGGAGCTGTTTTTT.

This chain joins TRBV6-5 and TRBJ1-3, with D perhaps TRBD1 (6 bases). The CDR3 is 16 residues long. Germline-derived CDR1 and CDR2 are MNHEY and SVGAGI. V was cut by 2 bases and J by 2 bases, with 13 bases left in between. The CDR3 reads CASSYTQGPTGNTIYF. The CDR3 DNA reads as TGTGCCAGCAGTTACACTCAGGGGCCTACTGGAAACACCATATATTTT.

The rearrangement joins TRBV7-9 to TRBJ1-2, with D unclear. The germline V and J ends were trimmed by 5 bases and 5 bases, with 15 bases remaining between them. The CDR3 contains 14 residues. CDR1 SEHNR and CDR2 FQNEAQ come from the germline V gene (reference sequence). This CDR3 reads CASSATGQRYGYTF. CDR3 in DNA: TGTGCCAGCAGCGCCACGGGCCAGAGGTATGGCTACACCTTC.